The 22 T cell receptor beta chains below come from one sample, sequenced in a study of Graves' ophthalmopathy and Graves' hyperthyroidism. Researchers took RNA transcripts and amplified TCR beta CDR3 regions from them. RT-PCR with HTBI primers came first, then second-round multiplex PCR. TCRdb analysed the multiplex PCR reads with MiXCR anew, one entry per CDR3 protein. The sample carries 580,000 or so distinct CDR3 sequences, under 40% recorded once. What was sequenced was peripheral blood or thyroid tissue (not recorded which). These receptors all come from an adult man with Graves' hyperthyroidism.

This clonotype was counted between two and nine times. The chain recombines TRBV11-2 with TRBJ2-5, with D possibly matching TRBD2 (5 bases). The germline gives CDR1 SGHAT, CDR2 FQNNGV. Trimming removed 5 bases from V and 0 bases from J, with 19 bases in between. The CDR3 has 17 residues. In nucleotides, the CDR3 is TGTGCCAGCAGCAGAAGCAGCGGACTTACATACCAAGAGACCCAGTACTTC. Its protein product is CASSRSSGLTYQETQYF.

This clonotype has ten or more counts. The chain carries TRBV2 and TRBJ2-5; perhaps TRBD2 as D (6 bases). Deletions cut 4 bases from V and 5 bases from J, with 11 bases between. The V gene's germline CDR1 is SNHLY and CDR2 FYNNEI. CDR3 length: 13 amino acids. The CDR3 DNA sequence: TGTGCCAGCAGTGGGGGACTTGAGGAGACCCAGTACTTC. Protein: CASSGGLEETQYF.

For the CDR3, the DNA is TGCAGTGCCCAGGCCCTGAACTATGGCTACACCTTC. This sequence encodes CSAQALNYGYTF. This chain uses TRBV20-1 with TRBJ1-2; D unclear. Trimming removed 6 bases at V and 2 bases at J, with 10 bases between. CDR1 is DFQATT and CDR2 is SNEGSKA in the germline V gene (reference sequence). CDR3 size: 12 residues.

In this sample, this clonotype turned up once. The rearrangement uses TRBV7-9 and TRBJ2-6; D is perhaps TRBD2 (5 bases). Looked up from germline, CDR1 is SEHNR and CDR2 is FQNEAQ (reference sequence). Trimming took off 3 bases at V and 2 bases at J, with 11 bases between the two ends. This CDR3 region has 16 residues. The CDR3 nucleotides read TGTGCCAGCAGCTTCCGGGCAGCGGCTGGGGCCAACGTCCTGACTTTC. Protein: CASSFRAAAGANVLTF.

This chain connects TRBV29-1 to TRBJ1-2; D not resolved. Germline V gene lookup returns CDR1 SQVTM and CDR2 ANQGSEA. The CDR3 has 11 amino acids. V was trimmed by 1 base and J by 8 bases, leaving 8 bases between them. The CDR3 DNA is TGCAGCGTTGAAGGGGAGCAGGGCTACACCTTC. Amino acids: CSVEGEQGYTF.

Concerning this clonotype: The CDR3 end shows no conserved phenylalanine or tryptophan, and so a read error is likely. The limits of the CDR3 on the DNA are not certain, so only TCRdb's listed CDR3 is given. This chain connects TRBV7-2 to TRBJ1-6. Germline CDR1 is SGHTA and CDR2 is FQGNSA. The CDR3 adds up to 9 amino acids, both ends counted. CDR3 sequence: CASSWAGRS.

This clonotype appeared many times. The rearrangement uses TRBV5-6 and TRBJ2-5, with D maybe TRBD1 (6 bases). V was clipped by 3 bases and J by 0 bases, with 15 bases between them. From germline, CDR1 is SGHDT and CDR2 YYEEEE. The CDR3 has 16 amino acids. CDR3 protein: CASSSRTAQYQETQYF. The CDR3 DNA reads TGTGCCAGCAGCTCTCGGACAGCCCAGTACCAAGAGACCCAGTACTTC.

This clonotype showed up just a few times. This may arise from a read error, as a much more abundant clone is one base away. The rearrangement uses TRBV24-1 and TRBJ1-4; 10 nucleotides match TRBD1. The CDR3 runs to 16 residues. Germline V lookup: CDR1 KGHDR, CDR2 SFDVKD. Trimming cost V 5 bases and J 8 bases; bases outside gene matches: 10. CDR3 loop: CATSVLPDRGNEKLFF. The CDR3 region has the DNA TGTGCCACCAGTGTTCTGCCGGACAGGGGGAACGAAAAACTGTTTTTT.

Turning to this clonotype: The DNA is omitted, as the CDR3 cannot be located on it reliably, and the CDR3 follows TCRdb's listing. J is TRBJ1-1 and V is TRBV7-2. The V gene's germline CDR1 is SGHTA and CDR2 FQGNSA. Both ends counted, the CDR3 spans 13 residues. The CDR3: CASSFGEGNEVFF.

For this clonotype: With a much larger clone just one base away, this may be a read error. The rearrangement links TRBV20-1 to TRBJ2-7; 7 bases agree with TRBD2. The CDR3 has 14 amino acids. Germline V gene lookup returns CDR1 DFQATT and CDR2 SNEGSKA (reference sequence). CDR3 loop: CSASTSAQFYERYF. The CDR3 coding sequence is TGCAGTGCTAGCACTAGCGCACAATTCTACGAGCGGTACTTC.

This clonotype was detected only a few times. The chain employs TRBV7-8 and TRBJ2-3; D may correspond to TRBD1 or TRBD2 (5 bases each). Trimming removed 0 bases from V and 6 bases from J, with 16 bases in between. Germline V gene lookup returns CDR1 SGHVS and CDR2 FQNEAQ. The CDR3 contains 16 residues. The DNA of the CDR3 is TGTGCCAGCAGCTTAGCTGGGACGTCATTCTCGGATACGCAGTATTTT. This sequence encodes CASSLAGTSFSDTQYF. The variable domain in full, with the rest retrieved from reference TRBV7-8 and TRBJ2-3, is GAGVSQSPRYKVAKRGQDVALRCDPISGHVSLFWYQQALGQGPEFLTYFQNEAQLDKSGLPSDRFFAERPEGSVSTLKIQRTQQEDSAVYLCASSLAGTSFSDTQYFGPGTRLTVL.

This clonotype came up many times. The chain carries TRBV5-1 and TRBJ1-4; no definite D call. There are 15 residues in the CDR3. V was trimmed by 0 bases and J by 3 bases, leaving 9 bases between them. Germline loops: CDR1 SGHRS, CDR2 YFSETQ. The CDR3 DNA is TGCGCCAGCAGCTTGGCCGGGGAACCTAATGAAAAACTGTTTTTT. Protein product: CASSLAGEPNEKLFF.

This clonotype appeared many times. This chain connects TRBV10-3 to TRBJ1-2; the D gene is possibly TRBD1 (6 bases). Trimming took off 6 bases at V and 6 bases at J, with 14 bases between the two ends. CDR1 and CDR2 (germline): ENHRY, SYGVKD. The CDR3 has 13 residues. This CDR3 reads CAIRGGRSDGYTF. The CDR3 DNA sequence: TGTGCCATCAGAGGGGGTAGGAGCGATGGCTACACCTTC.

In regard to this clonotype: Lacking the conserved final phenylalanine or tryptophan, this CDR3 likely reflects a read error. The chain uses TRBV7-9 and TRBJ2-7, with 8 bases that match TRBD1. Germline V gene data show CDR1 as SEHNR and CDR2 as FQNEAQ (reference sequence). The CDR3 has 14 residues. CDR3 coding DNA: TGCGCCAGCAGCCAAGCCGGGCAGGGGGCCGAGCAGTACCTC. Translation gives CASSQAGQGAEQYL.

Ten or more counts support this clonotype. This sequence joins TRBV7-9 and TRBJ1-1; unclear D gene. V gave up 2 bases and J gave up 1 base, with 5 bases separating them. Germline V CDR1 and CDR2: SEHNR, FQNEAQ (reference sequence). CDR3 length equals 13 residues. DNA for the CDR3: TGTGCCAGCAGCTTATCCCAGAACACTGAAGCTTTCTTT. It yields the protein CASSLSQNTEAFF.

This clonotype has a handful of counts. The rearrangement links TRBV5-6 to TRBJ2-7, with a tentative D call TRBD1 (6 bases). The germline V and J ends were trimmed by 2 bases and 0 bases, with 12 bases remaining between them. There are 15 residues in the CDR3. Germline CDR1 and CDR2: SGHDT and YYEEEE. The CDR3 here is CASSFPGAGSYEQYF. For the CDR3, the DNA is TGTGCCAGCAGCTTCCCAGGGGCCGGCTCCTACGAGCAGTACTTC.

The V gene is TRBV7-8, the J gene TRBJ1-2, with 8 bases identical to TRBD1. The V gene's germline CDR1 is SGHVS and CDR2 FQNEAQ. The CDR3 runs 14 residues. Unmatched junction bases numbered 5, after V lost 6 bases and J lost 2 bases. CDR3 DNA sequence: TGTGCCAGCAGTCCACAGGGGGTCAACTATGGCTACACCTTC. This encodes CASSPQGVNYGYTF.

The V gene is TRBV9, the J gene TRBJ2-1; D perhaps matches TRBD2 (6 bases). V lost 0 bases and J lost 1, with 11 bases in between. CDR3 length: 16 amino acids. Looked up from germline, CDR1 is SGDLS and CDR2 is YYNGEE. The CDR3, as DNA: TGTGCCAGCAGCGTAGACGGGGGACTTTCCTACAATGAGCAGTTCTTC. Protein product: CASSVDGGLSYNEQFF.

This clonotype was recorded many times. The V call is TRBV25-1, the J call TRBJ1-2, with a possible D match to TRBD1 (5 bases). Deletions cut 7 bases from V and 7 bases from J, with 10 bases between. The CDR3 is made up of 11 amino acids. CDR1 is MGHDK and CDR2 is SYGVNS in the germline V gene. The CDR3 bases are TGTGCCAGCACAAGGGGTTCTGGCTACACCTTC. Its protein product is CASTRGSGYTF.

A remark on this clonotype: An end of the junction does not agree with germline; a read error may underlie this. This chain links TRBV5-4 with TRBJ2-7, with 7 bases aligning to TRBD1. The length of the CDR3 is 14 residues. Germline V CDR1 and CDR2: SGHNT, YYREEE (reference sequence). The CDR3 DNA is TGTGCCAGCAGCTTGACAGGGGCGGTGAACGAGCAATACTTC. Translating gives CASSLTGAVNEQYF.

This clonotype was counted a single time. CDR3 DNA sequence: TGTGCCAGTAGCAAGACAGGGGACAATCAAGATACGCAGTATTTT. Translated: CASSKTGDNQDTQYF. The chain has TRBV19 and TRBJ2-3; 8 bases fit TRBD1. The CDR3 runs 15 residues. CDR1 and CDR2 (germline): LNHDA, SQIVND (reference sequence). The trim removed 6 bases at V and 5 bases at J, leaving 10 bases unmatched.

CDR3 in DNA: TGTGCCAGCAGGCCCCGGGGGGGGGCGAGTTCCTCTGGAAACACCATATATTTT. It encodes CASRPRGGASSSGNTIYF. The chain uses TRBV7-2 and TRBJ1-3; tentative D call: TRBD1 (6 bases). This CDR3 comprises 18 residues. CDR1 and CDR2 (germline): SGHTA, FQGNSA. The V gene lost 6 bases and the J gene lost 0 bases, with 21 bases spanning the gap.